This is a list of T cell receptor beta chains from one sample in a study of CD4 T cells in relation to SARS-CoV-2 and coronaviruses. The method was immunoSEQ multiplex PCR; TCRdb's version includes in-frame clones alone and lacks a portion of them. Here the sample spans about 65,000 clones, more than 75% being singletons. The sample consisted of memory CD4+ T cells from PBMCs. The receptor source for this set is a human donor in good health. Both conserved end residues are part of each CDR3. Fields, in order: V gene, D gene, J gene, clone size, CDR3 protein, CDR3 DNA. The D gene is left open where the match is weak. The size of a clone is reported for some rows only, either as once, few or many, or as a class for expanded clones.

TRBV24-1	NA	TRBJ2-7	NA	CATSDSGRTSYEQYF	TGTGCCACCAGTGATTCCGGACGGACCTCCTACGAGCAGTACTTC
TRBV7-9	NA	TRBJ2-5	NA	CASSLDVGVWSPETQYF	TGTGCCAGCAGTCTCGATGTTGGGGTATGGAGCCCGGAGACCCAGTACTTC
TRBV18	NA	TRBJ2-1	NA	CASSPPSQGSGEQFF	TGTGCCAGCTCACCCCCTTCACAGGGTTCGGGGGAGCAGTTCTTC
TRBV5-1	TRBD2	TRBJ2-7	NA	CASSLGGTSSYEQYF	TGCGCCAGCAGCTTGGGCGGGACTAGCTCCTACGAGCAGTACTTC
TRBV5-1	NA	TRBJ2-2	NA	CASSLVQGVAGELFF	TGCGCCAGCAGCTTGGTCCAGGGTGTCGCCGGGGAGCTGTTTTTT
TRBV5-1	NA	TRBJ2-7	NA	CASSIIPDSYEQYF	TGCGCCAGCAGCATAATCCCCGACTCCTACGAGCAGTACTTC
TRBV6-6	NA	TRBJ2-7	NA	CASSKSTGTYEQYF	TGTGCCAGCAGTAAATCGACAGGTACCTACGAGCAGTACTTC
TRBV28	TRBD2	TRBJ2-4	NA	CASSKGLAGVENIQYF	TGTGCCAGCAGTAAGGGACTAGCGGGAGTGGAGAACATTCAGTACTTC
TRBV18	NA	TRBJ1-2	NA	CASSPSRIPPNYGYTF	TGTGCCAGCTCACCAAGTAGGATTCCGCCCAACTATGGCTACACCTTC
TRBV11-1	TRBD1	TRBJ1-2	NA	CASSQGLTGTGYGYTF	TGTGCCAGCAGTCAAGGCCTAACCGGGACAGGGTATGGCTACACCTTC
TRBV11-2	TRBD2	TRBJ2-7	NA	CASSLYREGSEQYF	TGTGCCAGCAGCTTGTACCGGGAGGGGTCCGAGCAGTACTTC
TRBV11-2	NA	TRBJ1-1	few	CASSLARGALLTEAFF	TGTGCCAGCAGCTTAGCGAGGGGGGCACTTCTTACTGAAGCTTTCTTT
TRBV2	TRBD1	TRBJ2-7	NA	CAGRDRGYEQYF	TGTGCCGGCCGGGACAGGGGCTACGAGCAGTACTTC
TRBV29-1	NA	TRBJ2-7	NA	CSVQQIPSDEQYF	TGCAGCGTACAGCAGATTCCCTCGGACGAGCAGTACTTC
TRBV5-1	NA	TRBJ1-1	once	CASGPRPGNTEAFF	TGCGCCAGCGGCCCCCGTCCCGGGAACACTGAAGCTTTCTTT
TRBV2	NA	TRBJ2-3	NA	CASSVGSGGGDTQYF	TGTGCCAGCAGTGTAGGGTCCGGGGGTGGGGATACGCAGTATTTT
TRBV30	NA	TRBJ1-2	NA	CAWSRTEINYGYTF	TGTGCCTGGAGTCGGACAGAGATTAACTATGGCTACACCTTC
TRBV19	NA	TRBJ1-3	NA	CASSTPREGRNTIYF	TGTGCCAGTAGTACCCCCCGCGAGGGGCGAAACACCATATATTTT
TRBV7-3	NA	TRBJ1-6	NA	CASSPTGLVDSPLHF	TGTGCCAGCAGCCCCACAGGGCTGGTAGATTCACCCCTCCACTTT
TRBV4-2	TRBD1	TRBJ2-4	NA	CASSPRTGLGNIQYF	TGTGCCAGCAGCCCTAGGACAGGGTTAGGAAACATTCAGTACTTC
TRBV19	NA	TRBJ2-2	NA	CASSMGGSSGELFF	TGTGCCAGTAGTATGGGGGGTTCGAGCGGGGAGCTGTTTTTT
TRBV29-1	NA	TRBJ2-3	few	CSARREFGTDTQYF	TGCAGCGCCAGAAGGGAGTTCGGCACAGATACGCAGTATTTT
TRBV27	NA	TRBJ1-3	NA	CASSLNYGSGNTIYF	TGTGCCAGCAGTTTAAATTATGGTTCTGGAAACACCATATATTTT
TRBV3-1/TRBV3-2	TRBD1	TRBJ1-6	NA	CASSQDSRQGVYSPLHF	TGTGCCAGCAGCCAAGATTCAAGGCAGGGGGTCTATTCACCCCTCCACTTT
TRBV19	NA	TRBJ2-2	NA	CASSFSGLPNTGELFF	TGTGCCAGTAGTTTCTCCGGGTTACCGAACACCGGGGAGCTGTTTTTT
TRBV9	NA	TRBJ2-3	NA	CASSTLGPGTDTQYF	TGTGCCAGCAGCACTCTGGGGCCCGGCACAGATACGCAGTATTTT
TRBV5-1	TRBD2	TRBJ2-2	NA	CASSLVGLAGVSTGELFF	TGCGCCAGCAGCTTGGTGGGACTAGCGGGAGTTTCGACCGGGGAGCTGTTTTTT
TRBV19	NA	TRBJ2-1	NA	CASSIGTRYNEQFF	TGTGCCAGTAGTATCGGGACACGCTACAATGAGCAGTTCTTC
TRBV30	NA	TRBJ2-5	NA	CAWSDRAETQYF	TGTGCCTGGAGTGACAGGGCAGAGACCCAGTACTTC
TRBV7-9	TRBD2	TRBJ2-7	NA	CASSQPGTRGSQYF	TGTGCCAGCAGCCAACCCGGGACTAGGGGGTCGCAGTACTTC
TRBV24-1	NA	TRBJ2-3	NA	CATMRAGGTDTQYF	TGTGCCACCATGCGGGCAGGGGGCACAGATACGCAGTATTTT
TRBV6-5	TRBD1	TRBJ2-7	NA	CASSQQGIYYEQYF	TGTGCCAGCAGCCAACAGGGGATCTATTATGAGCAGTACTTC
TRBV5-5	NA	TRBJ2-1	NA	CASSFLDNEQFF	TGTGCCAGCAGCTTTCTTGACAATGAGCAGTTCTTC
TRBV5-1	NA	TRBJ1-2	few	CASSLTVGSNYGYTF	TGCGCCAGCAGCTTAACAGTAGGATCTAACTATGGCTACACCTTC
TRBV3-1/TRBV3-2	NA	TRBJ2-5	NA	CASSQGRQETQYF	TGTGCCAGCAGCCAAGGGAGGCAAGAGACCCAGTACTTC
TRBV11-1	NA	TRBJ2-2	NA	CASSSTTEHPGELFF	TGTGCCAGCAGCTCCACTACCGAGCATCCCGGGGAGCTGTTTTTT
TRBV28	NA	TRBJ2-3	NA	CAREGGGPTDTQYF	TGTGCCAGGGAGGGCGGAGGGCCCACAGATACGCAGTATTTT
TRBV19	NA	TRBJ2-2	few	CASIAGSLGGELFF	TGTGCCAGTATAGCCGGGTCCCTAGGCGGGGAGCTGTTTTTT
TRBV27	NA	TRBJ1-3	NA	CASSSEGTTGNTIYF	TGTGCCAGCAGTTCAGAGGGTACCACTGGAAACACCATATATTTT
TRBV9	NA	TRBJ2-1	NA	CASSVAGTSYNEQFF	TGTGCCAGCAGCGTAGCGGGGACCTCCTACAATGAGCAGTTCTTC
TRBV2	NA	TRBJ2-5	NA	CASTDRQETQYF	TGTGCCAGCACGGACCGACAAGAGACCCAGTACTTC
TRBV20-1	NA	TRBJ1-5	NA	CSASSSWGNQPQHF	TGCAGTGCTAGTAGTTCGTGGGGCAATCAGCCCCAGCATTTT
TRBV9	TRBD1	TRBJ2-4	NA	CASSPRQGGNIQYF	TGTGCCAGCAGCCCCCGACAGGGTGGAAACATTCAGTACTTC
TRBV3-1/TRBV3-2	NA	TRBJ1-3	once	CASSTPPGVFSGNTIYF	TGTGCCAGCAGCACACCCCCAGGGGTCTTCTCTGGAAACACCATATATTTT
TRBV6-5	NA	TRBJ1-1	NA	CAGPRTEAFF	TGTGCCGGGCCACGCACTGAAGCTTTCTTT
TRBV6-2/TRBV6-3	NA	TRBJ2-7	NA	CASSYSPRRSYEQYF	TGTGCCAGCAGTTACTCACCCAGAAGATCCTACGAGCAGTACTTC
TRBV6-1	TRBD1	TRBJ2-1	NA	CASSDRGLLDEQFF	TGTGCCAGCAGTGACAGGGGGCTGTTGGATGAGCAGTTCTTC
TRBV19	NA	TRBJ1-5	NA	CASSFANRVPGNQPQHF	TGTGCCAGTAGTTTTGCCAACAGGGTTCCGGGCAATCAGCCCCAGCATTTT
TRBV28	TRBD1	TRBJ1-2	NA	CASSLGQGAYGYTF	TGTGCCAGCAGTTTAGGACAGGGGGCCTATGGCTACACCTTC
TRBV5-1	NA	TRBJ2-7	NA	CASSPQGGDYEQYF	TGCGCCAGCAGCCCGCAGGGGGGCGACTACGAGCAGTACTTC
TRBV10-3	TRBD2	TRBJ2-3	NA	CAGRPSGETDTQYF	TGTGCCGGGCGCCCTAGCGGGGAAACAGATACGCAGTATTTT
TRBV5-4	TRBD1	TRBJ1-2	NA	CASSADRGAYGYTF	TGTGCCAGCAGCGCAGACAGGGGAGCCTATGGCTACACCTTC
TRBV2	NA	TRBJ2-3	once	CASSASTRGDTQYF	TGTGCCAGCAGTGCCTCAACCAGGGGAGATACGCAGTATTTT
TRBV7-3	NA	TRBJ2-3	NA	CASSFYGGTDTQYF	TGTGCCAGCAGCTTCTACGGGGGTACAGATACGCAGTATTTT
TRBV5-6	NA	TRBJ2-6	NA	CASSLVGQLGANVLTF	TGTGCCAGCAGCTTGGTCGGGCAACTGGGGGCCAACGTCCTGACTTTC
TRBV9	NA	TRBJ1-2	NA	CASSAVRGNYGYTF	TGTGCCAGCAGCGCAGTCAGGGGAAACTATGGCTACACCTTC
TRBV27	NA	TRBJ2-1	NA	CASSLSIWANSYNEQFF	TGTGCCAGCAGTCTATCCATCTGGGCCAACTCCTACAATGAGCAGTTCTTC
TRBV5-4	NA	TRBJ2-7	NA	CASSLRQGIDEQYF	TGTGCCAGCAGCTTAAGGCAGGGGATAGACGAGCAGTACTTC
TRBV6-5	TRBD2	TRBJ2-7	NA	CASRPIGLVGEQYF	TGTGCCAGCAGACCTATCGGACTAGTAGGCGAGCAGTACTTC
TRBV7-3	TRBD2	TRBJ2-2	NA	CASASSLAGGRTGELFF	TGTGCCAGCGCCAGCTCCCTAGCGGGGGGGCGAACCGGGGAGCTGTTTTTT